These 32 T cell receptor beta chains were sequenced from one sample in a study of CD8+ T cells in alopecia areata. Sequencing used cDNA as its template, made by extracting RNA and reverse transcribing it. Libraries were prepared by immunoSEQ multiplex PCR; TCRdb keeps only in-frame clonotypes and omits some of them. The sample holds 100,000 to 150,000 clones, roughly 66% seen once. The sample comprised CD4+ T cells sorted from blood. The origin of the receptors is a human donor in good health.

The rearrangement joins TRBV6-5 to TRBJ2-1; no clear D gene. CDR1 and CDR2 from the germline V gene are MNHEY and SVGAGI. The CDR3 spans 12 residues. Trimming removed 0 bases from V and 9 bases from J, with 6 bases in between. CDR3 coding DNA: TGTGCCAGCAGTTACTCCGGCAGTGAGCAGTTCTTC. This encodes CASSYSGSEQFF.

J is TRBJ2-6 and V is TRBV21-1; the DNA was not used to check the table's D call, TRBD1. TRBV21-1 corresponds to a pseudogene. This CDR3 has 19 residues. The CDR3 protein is CASTKPYGTGISGANVLTF. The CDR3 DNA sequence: TGTGCCAGCACCAAGCCTTACGGGACAGGGATCTCTGGGGCCAACGTCCTGACTTTC.

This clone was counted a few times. The CDR3 loop reads CASSEVGRPNTEAFF. CDR3 nucleotide sequence: TGTGCCAGCAGTGAAGTGGGACGGCCTAACACTGAAGCTTTCTTT. This chain links TRBV25-1 with TRBJ1-1; perhaps TRBD1 as D (5 bases). With 2 bases removed from V and 2 bases from J, the gap between germline ends came to 12 bases. The CDR3 length is 15 residues. Germline CDR1 MGHDK, CDR2 SYGVNS. Filled out from reference TRBV25-1 and TRBJ1-1, the complete variable domain reads EADIYQTPRYLVIGTGKKITLECSQTMGHDKMYWYQQDPGMELHLIHYSYGVNSTEKGDLSSESTVSRIRTEHFPLTLESARPSHTSQYLCASSEVGRPNTEAFFGQGTRLTVV.

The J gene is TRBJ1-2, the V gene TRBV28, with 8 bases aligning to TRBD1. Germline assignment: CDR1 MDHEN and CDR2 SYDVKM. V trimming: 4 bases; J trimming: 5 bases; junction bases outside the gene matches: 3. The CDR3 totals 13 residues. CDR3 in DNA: TGTGCCAGCAGTTACGGACAGGGATATGGCTACACCTTC. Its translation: CASSYGQGYGYTF.

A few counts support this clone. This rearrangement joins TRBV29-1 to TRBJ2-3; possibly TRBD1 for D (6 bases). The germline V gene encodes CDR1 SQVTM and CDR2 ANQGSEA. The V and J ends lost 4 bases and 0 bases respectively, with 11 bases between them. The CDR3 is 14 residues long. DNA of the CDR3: TGCAGCGTTGGCTTGGGGACAAGCACAGATACGCAGTATTTT. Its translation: CSVGLGTSTDTQYF.

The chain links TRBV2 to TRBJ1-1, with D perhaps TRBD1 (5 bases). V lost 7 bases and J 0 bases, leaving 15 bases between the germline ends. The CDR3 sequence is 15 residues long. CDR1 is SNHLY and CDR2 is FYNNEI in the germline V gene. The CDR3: CASMGLGVMNTEAFF. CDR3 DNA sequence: TGTGCCAGCATGGGGTTGGGGGTCATGAACACTGAAGCTTTCTTT.

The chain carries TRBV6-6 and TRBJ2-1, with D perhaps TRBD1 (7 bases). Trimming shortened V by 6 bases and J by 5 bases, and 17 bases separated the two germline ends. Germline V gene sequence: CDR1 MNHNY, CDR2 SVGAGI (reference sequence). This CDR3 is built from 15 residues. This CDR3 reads CASSPPDRRDNEQFF. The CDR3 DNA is TGTGCCAGCAGCCCCCCGGACAGGAGGGACAATGAGCAGTTCTTC.

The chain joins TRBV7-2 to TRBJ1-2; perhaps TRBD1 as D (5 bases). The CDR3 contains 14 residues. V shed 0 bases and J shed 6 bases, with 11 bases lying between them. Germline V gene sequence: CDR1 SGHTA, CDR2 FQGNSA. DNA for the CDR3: TGTGCCAGCAGCTTAGCGCTCGACAGTCATGGCTACACCTTC. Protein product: CASSLALDSHGYTF.

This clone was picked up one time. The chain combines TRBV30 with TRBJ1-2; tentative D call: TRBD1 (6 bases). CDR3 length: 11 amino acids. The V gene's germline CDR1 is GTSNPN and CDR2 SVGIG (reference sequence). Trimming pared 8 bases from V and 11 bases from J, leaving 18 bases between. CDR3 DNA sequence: TGTGCCCAACGACAGGAAGTGGAGTACACCTTC. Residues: CAQRQEVEYTF.

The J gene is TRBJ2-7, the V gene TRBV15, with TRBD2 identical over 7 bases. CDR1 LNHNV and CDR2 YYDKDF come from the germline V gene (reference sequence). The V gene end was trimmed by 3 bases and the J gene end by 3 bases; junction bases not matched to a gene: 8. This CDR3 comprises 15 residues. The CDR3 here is CATSSDGGLGYEQYF. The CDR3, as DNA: TGTGCCACCAGCAGTGACGGAGGACTAGGCTACGAGCAGTACTTC.

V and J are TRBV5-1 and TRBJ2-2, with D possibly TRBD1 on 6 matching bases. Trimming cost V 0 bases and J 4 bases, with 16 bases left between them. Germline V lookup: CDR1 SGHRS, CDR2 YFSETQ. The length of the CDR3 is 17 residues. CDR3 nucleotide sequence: TGCGCCAGCAGCTTGGACATCGGGACACTCACCACCGGGGAGCTGTTTTTT. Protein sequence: CASSLDIGTLTTGELFF.

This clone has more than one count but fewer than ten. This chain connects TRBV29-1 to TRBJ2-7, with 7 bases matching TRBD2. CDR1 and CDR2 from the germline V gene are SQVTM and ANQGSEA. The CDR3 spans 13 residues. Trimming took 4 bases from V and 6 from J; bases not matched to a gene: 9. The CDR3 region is CSVGRGRSLEQYF. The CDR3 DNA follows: TGCAGCGTTGGGCGGGGGAGGTCCCTCGAGCAGTACTTC.

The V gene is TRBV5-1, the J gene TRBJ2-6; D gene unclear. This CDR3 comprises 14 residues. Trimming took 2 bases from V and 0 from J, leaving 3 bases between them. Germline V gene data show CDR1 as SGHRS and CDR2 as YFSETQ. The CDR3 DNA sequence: TGCGCCAGCAGCTTCGGCTCTGGGGCCAACGTCCTGACTTTC. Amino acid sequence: CASSFGSGANVLTF.

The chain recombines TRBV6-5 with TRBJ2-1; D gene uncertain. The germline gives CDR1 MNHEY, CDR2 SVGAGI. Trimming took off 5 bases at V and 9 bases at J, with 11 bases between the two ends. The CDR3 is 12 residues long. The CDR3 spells CASSDLKGEQFF. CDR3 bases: TGTGCCAGCAGTGACTTAAAGGGTGAGCAGTTCTTC.

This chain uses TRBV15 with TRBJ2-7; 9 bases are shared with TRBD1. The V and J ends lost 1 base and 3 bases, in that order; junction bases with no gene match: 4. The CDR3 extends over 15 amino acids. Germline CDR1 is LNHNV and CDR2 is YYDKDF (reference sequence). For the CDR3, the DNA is TGTGCCACCAGCAGAGGCCCGACAGGGGGCTACGAGCAGTACTTC. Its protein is CATSRGPTGGYEQYF.

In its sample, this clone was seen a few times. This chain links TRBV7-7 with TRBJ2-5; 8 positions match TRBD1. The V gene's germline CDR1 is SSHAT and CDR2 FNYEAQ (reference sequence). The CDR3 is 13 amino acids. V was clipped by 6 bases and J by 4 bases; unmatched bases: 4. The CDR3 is CASSYTGGETQYF. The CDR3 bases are TGTGCCAGCAGTTACACAGGGGGAGAGACCCAGTACTTC. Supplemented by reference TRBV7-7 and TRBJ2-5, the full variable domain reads GAGVSQSPRYKVTKRGQDVTLRCDPISSHATLYWYQQALGQGPEFLTYFNYEAQPDKSGLPSDRFSAERPEGSISTLTIQRTEQRDSAMYRCASSYTGGETQYFGPGTRLLVL.

The DNA of the CDR3 is TGTGCCAGCAGTCCACTCGACAGGGGAAAAAGTTCACCCCTCCACTTT. This encodes CASSPLDRGKSSPLHF. The gene calls are TRBV25-1 and TRBJ1-6; 8 bases match TRBD1. CDR1 is MGHDK and CDR2 is SYGVNS in the germline V gene. V was pared by 5 bases and J by 9 bases, with 12 bases of the junction left unmatched. The CDR3 has 16 residues.

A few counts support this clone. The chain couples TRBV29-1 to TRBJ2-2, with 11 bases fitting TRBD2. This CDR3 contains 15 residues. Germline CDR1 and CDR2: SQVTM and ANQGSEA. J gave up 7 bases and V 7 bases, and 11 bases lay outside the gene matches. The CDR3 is CSASTSGGSNGELFF. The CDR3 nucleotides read TGCAGCGCTTCCACTAGCGGGGGTTCGAACGGGGAGCTGTTTTTT.

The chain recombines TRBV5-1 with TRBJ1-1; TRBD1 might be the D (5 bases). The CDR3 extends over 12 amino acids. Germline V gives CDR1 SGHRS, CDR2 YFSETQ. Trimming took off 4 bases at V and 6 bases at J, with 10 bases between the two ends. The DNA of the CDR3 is TGCGCCAGCAGCCAGGGTATTTCTGAAGCTTTCTTT. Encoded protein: CASSQGISEAFF.

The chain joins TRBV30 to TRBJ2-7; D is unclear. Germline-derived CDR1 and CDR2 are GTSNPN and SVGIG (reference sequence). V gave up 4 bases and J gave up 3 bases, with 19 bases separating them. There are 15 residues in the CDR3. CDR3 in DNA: TGTGCCTGGACCCCTGCACGGGCCAGCTACTACGAGCAGTACTTC. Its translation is CAWTPARASYYEQYF.

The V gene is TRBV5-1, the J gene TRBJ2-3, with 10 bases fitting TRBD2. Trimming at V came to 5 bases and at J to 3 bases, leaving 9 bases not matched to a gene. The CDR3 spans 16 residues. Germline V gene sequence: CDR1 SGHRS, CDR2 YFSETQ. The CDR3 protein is CASRPRGSGGTDTQYF. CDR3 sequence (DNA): TGCGCCAGCAGACCCCGCGGTAGCGGGGGGACAGATACGCAGTATTTT.

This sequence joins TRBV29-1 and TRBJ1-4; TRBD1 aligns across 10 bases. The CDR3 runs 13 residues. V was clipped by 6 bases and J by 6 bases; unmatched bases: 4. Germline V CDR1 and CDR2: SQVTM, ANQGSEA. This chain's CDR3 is CSVRQGADEKLFF. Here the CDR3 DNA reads TGCAGCGTCCGACAGGGGGCAGATGAAAAACTGTTTTTT.

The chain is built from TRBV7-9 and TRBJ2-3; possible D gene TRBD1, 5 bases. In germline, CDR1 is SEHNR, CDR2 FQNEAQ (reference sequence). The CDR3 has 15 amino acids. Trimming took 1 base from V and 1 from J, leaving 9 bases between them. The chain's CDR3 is CASSLGTLRTDTQYF. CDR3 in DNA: TGTGCCAGCAGCTTAGGGACACTTCGCACAGATACGCAGTATTTT. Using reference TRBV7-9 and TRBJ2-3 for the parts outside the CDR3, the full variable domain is DTGVSQNPRHKITKRGQNVTFRCDPISEHNRLYWYRQTLGQGPEFLTYFQNEAQLEKSRLLSDRFSAERPKGSFSTLEIQRTEQGDSAMYLCASSLGTLRTDTQYFGPGTRLTVL.

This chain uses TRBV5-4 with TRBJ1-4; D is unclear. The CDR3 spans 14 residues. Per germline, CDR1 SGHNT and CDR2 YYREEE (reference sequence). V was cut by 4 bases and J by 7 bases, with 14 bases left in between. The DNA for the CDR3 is TGTGCCAGCAGCCGGAAGGGAGCGGGTGAAAAACTGTTTTTT. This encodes CASSRKGAGEKLFF.

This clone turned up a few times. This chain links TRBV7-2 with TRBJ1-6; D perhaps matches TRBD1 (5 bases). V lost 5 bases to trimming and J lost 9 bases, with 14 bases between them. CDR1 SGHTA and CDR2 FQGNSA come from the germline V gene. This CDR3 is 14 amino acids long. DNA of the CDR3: TGTGCCAGCAGCCCGGGAAGGGGAGGTTCACCCCTCCACTTT. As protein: CASSPGRGGSPLHF.

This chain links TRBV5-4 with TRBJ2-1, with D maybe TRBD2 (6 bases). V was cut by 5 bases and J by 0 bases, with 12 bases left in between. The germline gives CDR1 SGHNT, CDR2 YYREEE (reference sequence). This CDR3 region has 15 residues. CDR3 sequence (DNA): TGTGCCAGCAGATGGGACTTAAGCTCCTACAATGAGCAGTTCTTC. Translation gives CASRWDLSSYNEQFF.

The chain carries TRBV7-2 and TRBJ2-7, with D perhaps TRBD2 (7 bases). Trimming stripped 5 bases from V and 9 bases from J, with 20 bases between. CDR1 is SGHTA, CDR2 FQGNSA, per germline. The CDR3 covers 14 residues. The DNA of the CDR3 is TGTGCCAGCAGCGTCGTCGGGGGGCCCATGGGGCAGTACTTC. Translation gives CASSVVGGPMGQYF. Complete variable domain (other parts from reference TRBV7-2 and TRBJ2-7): GAGVSQSPSNKVTEKGKDVELRCDPISGHTALYWYRQSLGQGLEFLIYFQGNSAPDKSGLPSDRFSAERTGGSVSTLTIQRTQQEDSAVYLCASSVVGGPMGQYFGPGTRLTVT.

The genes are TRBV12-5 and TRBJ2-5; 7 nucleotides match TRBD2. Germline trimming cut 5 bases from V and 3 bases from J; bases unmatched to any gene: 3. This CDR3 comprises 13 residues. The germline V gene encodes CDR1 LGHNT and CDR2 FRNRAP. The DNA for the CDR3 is TGTGCTAGTGGTGGGACTATTGAAGAGACCCAGTACTTC. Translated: CASGGTIEETQYF.

The chain's CDR3 is CAWKQGDQPQHF. CDR3 bases: TGTGCCTGGAAACAGGGTGACCAGCCCCAGCATTTT. The chain uses TRBV30 and TRBJ1-5; D possibly corresponds to TRBD1 (6 bases). This CDR3 contains 12 residues. Trimming shortened V by 4 bases and J by 7 bases, and 11 bases separated the two germline ends. Germline V lookup: CDR1 GTSNPN, CDR2 SVGIG (reference sequence).

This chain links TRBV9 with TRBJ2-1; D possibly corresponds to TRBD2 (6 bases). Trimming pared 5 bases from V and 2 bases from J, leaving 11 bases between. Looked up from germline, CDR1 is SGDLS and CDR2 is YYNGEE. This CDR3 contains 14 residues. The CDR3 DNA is TGTGCCAGCAGTGGGGCGGGGACCTACAATGAGCAGTTCTTC. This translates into CASSGAGTYNEQFF.

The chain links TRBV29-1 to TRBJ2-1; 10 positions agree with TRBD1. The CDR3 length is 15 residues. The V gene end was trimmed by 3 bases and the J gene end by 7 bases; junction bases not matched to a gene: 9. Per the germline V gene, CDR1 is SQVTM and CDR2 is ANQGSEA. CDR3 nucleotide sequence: TGCAGCGTTGACGCCTTGACAGGGGGCTGGAATGAGCAGTTCTTC. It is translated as CSVDALTGGWNEQFF.

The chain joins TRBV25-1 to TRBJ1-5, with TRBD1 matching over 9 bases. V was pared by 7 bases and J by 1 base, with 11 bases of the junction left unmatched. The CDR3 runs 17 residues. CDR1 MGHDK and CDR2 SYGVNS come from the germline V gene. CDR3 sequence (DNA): TGTGCCAGCACCCTACCGAGGGACAGGGAGAGCAATCAGCCCCAGCATTTT. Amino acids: CASTLPRDRESNQPQHF.